The 24 T cell receptor beta chains listed next were all sequenced from one sample in a study of T cells in Graves' hyperthyroidism and ophthalmopathy. RNA transcripts were the template for amplifying TCR beta CDR3 regions. The primer set for the first-round RT-PCR of the TCR CDR3 was HTBI. TCRdb reprocessed the multiplex PCR reads via MiXCR and lists one record per CDR3 protein. Of a few hundred thousand distinct CDR3 sequences listed, approximately 15% were seen once; the top ten hold roughly 21%. The sample consisted of blood. Receptors originate from a woman aged 25 to 45 with Graves' ophthalmopathy.

This clonotype was seen repeatedly, ten times or more. The V gene is TRBV4-1, the J gene TRBJ1-2, with D unresolved. The CDR3 totals 17 residues. V lost 1 base and J lost 8, with 23 bases in between. The germline V gene encodes CDR1 MGHRA and CDR2 YSYEKL. This chain's CDR3 is CASSQGLGGPDSEGYTF. In DNA, the CDR3 is TGCGCCAGCAGCCAAGGTCTTGGCGGGCCTGATTCGGAGGGCTACACCTTC.

As to this clonotype: A read error is possible here, since a much larger clone lies one base away. V is TRBV7-6 and J is TRBJ2-1; D possibly corresponds to TRBD1 (7 bases). The length of the CDR3 is 13 residues. From germline, CDR1 is SGHVS and CDR2 FNYEAQ. Here the CDR3 reads CASSFRGDNEQSF. The CDR3 DNA sequence: TGTGCCAGCAGCTTCAGGGGGGACAATGAGCAGTCCTTC.

This clonotype was observed many times. The V and J genes are TRBV12-3 or TRBV12-4 and TRBJ1-1; D is uncertain. V was clipped by 1 base and J by 2 bases, with 8 bases between them. This CDR3 is built from 14 residues. CDR3 sequence (DNA): TGTGCCAGCAGTTTAGGCAGAAGTAACACTGAAGCTTTCTTT. It yields the protein CASSLGRSNTEAFF.

This clonotype was seen only a few times. The chain couples TRBV12-3 or TRBV12-4 to TRBJ1-4, with 8 nucleotides matching TRBD1. The CDR3 contains 14 residues. Unmatched junction bases numbered 6, after V lost 4 bases and J lost 8 bases. The DNA for the CDR3 is TGTGCCAGCAGTTGGACAGGGTATGCGGAAAAACTGTTTTTT. It translates to CASSWTGYAEKLFF.

This clonotype was counted only a few times. Here the CDR3 reads CASSEGQAGVYNEQFF. The CDR3 bases are TGTGCCAGCAGTGAAGGGCAAGCGGGGGTCTACAATGAGCAGTTCTTC. The V call is TRBV6-1, the J call TRBJ2-1; 8 nucleotides align to TRBD2. The CDR3 spans 16 residues. The germline gives CDR1 MNHNS, CDR2 SASEGT. J was trimmed by 3 bases and V by 1 base; bases with no gene match: 5.

On this clonotype: The junction departs from germline at one end; a sequencing error may be responsible. V usage is TRBV15 and J usage is TRBJ2-2; perhaps TRBD2 as D (5 bases). In germline, CDR1 is LNHNV, CDR2 YYDKDF (reference sequence). The CDR3 length is 14 residues. As DNA, the CDR3 is TGTGCCGCCAGCAGAGGCGAGGGAGCGGGGGAGCTGTTTTTT. Translating it yields CAASRGEGAGELFF.

CDR3 in amino acids: CASSPTGAQETQYF. Here the CDR3 DNA reads TGTGCCAGCAGCCCGACGGGGGCCCAAGAGACCCAGTACTTC. This chain links TRBV7-3 with TRBJ2-5; D may match TRBD1 or TRBD2 (6 bases each). Trimming removed 5 bases at V and 1 base at J, with 11 bases between. Germline CDR1 reads SGHTA; CDR2 reads FQGTGA. The CDR3 sequence is 14 residues long.

The V call is TRBV20-1, the J call TRBJ2-1; TRBD2 matches at 10 bases. The CDR3 length is 15 residues. Losses at the gene ends were 6 bases for V and 2 bases for J; bases not matched to a gene: 7. Germline V gives CDR1 DFQATT, CDR2 SNEGSKA (reference sequence). The CDR3 loop reads CSARYSGGPYNEQFF. The CDR3 DNA reads as TGCAGTGCCAGATATAGCGGGGGGCCCTACAATGAGCAGTTCTTC.

This clonotype was seen repeatedly, ten times or more. The chain uses TRBV27 and TRBJ2-2, with D hard to call. V lost 0 bases, J lost 6 bases, and 11 bases lay in between. This CDR3 region has 15 residues. CDR1 and CDR2 from the germline V gene are MNHEY and SMNVEV (reference sequence). The DNA for the CDR3 is TGTGCCAGCAGTTTATCGATCAGCGTCCCCGGGGAGCTGTTTTTT. Protein product: CASSLSISVPGELFF.

This clonotype was observed many times. The chain recombines TRBV2 with TRBJ2-7, with 10 bases aligning to TRBD1. The V gene's germline CDR1 is SNHLY and CDR2 FYNNEI. V lost 4 bases and J lost 4; bases outside the gene matches: 13. The CDR3 extends over 17 amino acids. The CDR3 nucleotides read TGTGCCAGCAGTGGGAACCAGGGGAGGACAGGGGGTTACGAGCAGTACTTC. It is translated as CASSGNQGRTGGYEQYF.

This clonotype was seen at least ten times. The gene calls are TRBV11-2 and TRBJ2-1; D not resolved. This CDR3 region has 14 residues. V dropped 2 bases and J dropped 7 bases, with 12 bases sitting between them. The germline gives CDR1 SGHAT, CDR2 FQNNGV. CDR3 sequence reads: CASSLNTYRNEQFF. The CDR3 DNA reads as TGTGCCAGCAGCTTAAACACATACCGGAATGAGCAGTTCTTC. Complete variable domain (other parts from reference TRBV11-2 and TRBJ2-1): EAGVAQSPRYKIIEKRQSVAFWCNPISGHATLYWYQQILGQGPKLLIQFQNNGVVDDSQLPKDRFSAERLKGVDSTLKIQPAKLEDSAVYLCASSLNTYRNEQFFGPGTRLTVL.

This clonotype was detected many times. The chain employs TRBV28 and TRBJ1-5, with a weak D call TRBD1 (6 bases). The length of the CDR3 is 14 residues. V gave up 6 bases and J gave up 7 bases, with 16 bases separating them. The germline gives CDR1 MDHEN, CDR2 SYDVKM. The chain's CDR3 is CASRTGMRGQPQHF. CDR3 bases: TGTGCCAGCAGGACAGGCATGCGTGGGCAGCCCCAGCATTTT.

About this clonotype itself: With a much larger clone just one base away, this may be a read error. V and J are TRBV20-1 and TRBJ1-2; D call uncertain. From germline, CDR1 is DFQATT and CDR2 SNEGSKA (reference sequence). Trimming shortened V by 5 bases and J by 7 bases, and 20 bases separated the two germline ends. The CDR3 is 14 amino acids. DNA for the CDR3: TGCAGTGCTTTGGAGGGTCAAACTGGAGGTGGCTACACCTTC. It yields the protein CSALEGQTGGGYTF.

This clonotype has a count of ten or more. This chain uses TRBV28 with TRBJ1-4; TRBD1 matches at 7 bases. Trimming at V came to 2 bases and at J to 8 bases, leaving 2 bases not matched to a gene. Per germline, CDR1 MDHEN and CDR2 SYDVKM. This CDR3 has 13 amino acids. The CDR3 region is CASSLDRVEKLFF. DNA of the CDR3: TGTGCCAGCAGTTTAGACAGGGTCGAAAAACTGTTTTTT.

The gene calls are TRBV7-9 and TRBJ1-2; D unclear. V lost 5 bases and J lost 3, with 10 bases in between. The CDR3 spans 13 residues. The germline V gene has CDR1 SEHNR and CDR2 FQNEAQ (reference sequence). CDR3 DNA: TGTGCCAGCAGCGAGGGAGGGCACTATGGCTACACCTTC. Its protein is CASSEGGHYGYTF.

This clonotype was detected ten times or more. CDR3 region: CASRDSTAYEQYF. CDR3 nucleotides: TGTGCCAGCCGGGACAGCACAGCCTACGAGCAGTACTTC. The rearrangement links TRBV28 to TRBJ2-7; 7 nucleotides align to TRBD1. The length of the CDR3 is 13 residues. Germline lookup yields CDR1 MDHEN and CDR2 SYDVKM. Trimming took 8 bases from V and 2 from J; bases not matched to a gene: 6.

This clonotype was recorded at least ten times. This chain joins TRBV7-9 and TRBJ2-1; 7 bases line up with TRBD1. The CDR3 consists of 14 residues. Germline CDR1 reads SEHNR; CDR2 reads FQNEAQ (reference sequence). The J segment lost 6 bases and the V segment lost 6 bases, leaving 8 bases of the junction unmatched. The chain's CDR3 is CASRSDYRGNEQFF. For the CDR3, the DNA is TGTGCCAGCAGATCCGACTACAGGGGCAATGAGCAGTTCTTC.

As regards this clonotype: The junction differs from germline at one of its ends, possibly a read error. This chain connects TRBV7-2 to TRBJ2-5, with D perhaps matching TRBD2 (5 bases). There are 13 residues in the CDR3. CDR1 is SGHTA, CDR2 FQGNSA, per germline. For the CDR3, the DNA is TGTGCCGGCAGCTCTGGACTTCAAGAGACCCAGTACTTC. Amino acids: CAGSSGLQETQYF.

This chain uses TRBV6-1 with TRBJ2-1, with 7 bases matching TRBD1. This CDR3 has 17 residues. CDR1 MNHNS and CDR2 SASEGT come from the germline V gene. V trimming: 3 bases; J trimming: 6 bases; junction bases outside the gene matches: 14. CDR3 DNA sequence: TGTGCCAGCAGTGACCATCACAGGGGTCAACACTTCAATGAGCAGTTCTTC. Its protein product is CASSDHHRGQHFNEQFF.

This clonotype was found a few times. The J gene is TRBJ1-2, the V gene TRBV6-1; weak D call: TRBD1 (5 bases). This CDR3 region has 14 residues. Trimming removed 6 bases at V and 1 base at J, with 12 bases between. Germline V gene sequence: CDR1 MNHNS, CDR2 SASEGT. CDR3 amino acids: CASRSPTVNYGYTF. CDR3 in DNA: TGTGCCAGCAGATCCCCGACAGTTAACTATGGCTACACCTTC.

This clonotype appeared many times. The chain couples TRBV28 to TRBJ1-1; no reliable D call. CDR1 and CDR2 (germline): MDHEN, SYDVKM. The length of the CDR3 is 14 residues. V was shortened by 3 bases and J by 1 base, with 9 bases between the two germline ends. CDR3 sequence: CASSLGSRNTEAFF. The CDR3 DNA is TGTGCCAGCAGTTTGGGCAGTAGGAACACTGAAGCTTTCTTT.

This clonotype was seen repeatedly, ten times or more. V gene TRBV19 combines with J gene TRBJ2-5; 8 bases line up with TRBD2. The V and J ends lost 5 bases and 3 bases, in that order; junction bases with no gene match: 5. The germline V gene has CDR1 LNHDA and CDR2 SQIVND (reference sequence). The CDR3 runs 14 residues. The CDR3 spells CASSSAGGEETQYF. The DNA for the CDR3 is TGTGCCAGTAGTTCGGCGGGGGGAGAAGAGACCCAGTACTTC.

As regards this clonotype: A junction end diverges from the germline sequence, so it may reflect a read error. J is TRBJ2-7 and V is TRBV11-2, with D uncertain. Germline assignment: CDR1 SGHAT and CDR2 FQNNGV. This CDR3 comprises 15 residues. The CDR3 loop reads CASSLDRHSGSSPGF. As DNA, the CDR3 is TGTGCCAGCAGCTTAGATCGGCACAGTGGATCCTCTCCCGGTTTC.

This clonotype was recorded many times. CDR3 amino acids: CATSRDLLTGDEQFF. The CDR3, as DNA: TGTGCCACCAGCAGAGATTTACTCACAGGGGATGAGCAGTTCTTC. The rearrangement joins TRBV15 to TRBJ2-1; the match to TRBD1 covers 7 bases. Germline CDR1 and CDR2: LNHNV and YYDKDF (reference sequence). The ends lost 0 bases at V and 8 bases at J; junction bases unmatched: 7. CDR3 length: 15 amino acids.